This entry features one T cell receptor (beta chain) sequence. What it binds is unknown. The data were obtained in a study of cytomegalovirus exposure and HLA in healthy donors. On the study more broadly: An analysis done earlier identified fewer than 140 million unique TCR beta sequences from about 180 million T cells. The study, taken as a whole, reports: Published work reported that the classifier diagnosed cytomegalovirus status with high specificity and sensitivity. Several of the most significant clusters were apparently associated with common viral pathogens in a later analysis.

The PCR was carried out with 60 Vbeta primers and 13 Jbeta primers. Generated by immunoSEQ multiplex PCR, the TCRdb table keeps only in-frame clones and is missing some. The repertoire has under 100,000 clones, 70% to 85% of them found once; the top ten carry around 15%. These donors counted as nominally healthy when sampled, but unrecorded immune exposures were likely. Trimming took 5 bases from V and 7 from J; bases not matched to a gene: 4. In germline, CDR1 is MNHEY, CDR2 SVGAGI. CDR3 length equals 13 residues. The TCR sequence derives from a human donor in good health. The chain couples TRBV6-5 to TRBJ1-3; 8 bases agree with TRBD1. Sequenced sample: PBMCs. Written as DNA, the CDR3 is TGTGCCAGCAGTCGACAGGGGTTCAACACCATATATTTT. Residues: CASSRQGFNTIYF.